A selection of T cell receptor beta chains follows, all from one sample in a study of cytomegalovirus exposure and HLA in healthy donors. Assay used: immunoSEQ multiplex PCR; TCRdb lists only in-frame clones, some missing. The sample records 150,000 to 200,000 clones, around 78% being singletons. Sample: PBMCs. Receptors were obtained from a woman under 40 in good health and CMV-seropositive. Each CDR3 is given with its conserved first and last residue. D genes are given only for firm matches.

D,V,CDR3
-,TRBV2,CASLRGGSSPLHF
TRBD1,TRBV27,CASSPDRVVVPQHF
-,TRBV29-1,CSASERYEQYF
TRBD1,TRBV6-1,CASTRQGAINGYTF
-,TRBV7-9,CASTGAYQETQYF
-,TRBV7-9,CASSLLIF
TRBD1,TRBV27,CASSFGTGDQPQHF
TRBD2,TRBV7-8,CASSSSGRANEQFF
-,TRBV25-1,CASSPELRDTEAFF
TRBD1,TRBV28,CASSLGQGLNYGYTF
TRBD2,TRBV2,CASSVPGLAGNNEQFF
-,TRBV5-4,CASSFSGTPRGTEAFF
-,TRBV2,CASTRDYSNQPQHF
TRBD1,TRBV10-3,CAIRGQGATGELFF
TRBD2,TRBV7-9,CASSWGLADSYNEQFF
-,TRBV7-3,CASSLTGEVTEAFF
TRBD2,TRBV5-1,CASSLRGGTGELFF
-,TRBV27,CASSLIGVQPQHF
-,TRBV9,CASSVAGGLDEQFF
-,TRBV28,CASRPGTWDTEAFF
TRBD2,TRBV7-3,CASSLLAESSYEQYF